This TCR beta chain was sequenced during a study of PD-L1 blockade in urothelial cancer. Study at large: Patients started atezolizumab in the mid-2010s, 1,200 mg intravenously every 3 weeks.

Regarding time point: peripheral blood 6 weeks after treatment start. The CDR3 spans 11 residues. CDR1 is SNHLY, CDR2 FYNNEI, per germline. V was shortened by 6 bases and J by 3 bases, with 6 bases between the two germline ends. TCRdb keeps only in-frame clones here, not all; method: immunoSEQ multiplex PCR. The data contain 40,000 to 45,000 clones, about 90% of them singletons. This clone occurred once. This sequence originates from a man aged 65 to 79 with urothelial cancer. Specimen: PBMCs, collected around atezolizumab (anti-PD-L1) treatment. The chain joins TRBV2 to TRBJ2-7, with D hard to call. CDR3 amino acids: CASSPNYEQYF. The CDR3 bases are TGTGCCAGCAGCCCAAACTACGAGCAGTACTTC.